This paragraph covers one T cell receptor (beta chain) sequence. Generated by immunoSEQ multiplex PCR, the TCRdb table keeps only in-frame clones and is missing some. The table shows 150,000 to 200,000 clones, with 88% occurring only once. This entry is derived from a study of lymphopenia after photon versus proton radiotherapy. V dropped 4 bases and J dropped 7 bases, with 23 bases sitting between them. The germline V gene has CDR1 SGHNT and CDR2 YYREEE (reference sequence). This CDR3 has 17 residues. Specimen: peripheral blood, collected from a patient treated with photon-based radiotherapy. This TCR derives from a man aged 50-59 years with gastric cancer. This sequence joins TRBV5-4 and TRBJ2-2; perhaps TRBD1 as D (6 bases). In DNA, the CDR3 is TGTGCCAGCAGCGCTAAACCTACCGGGACATTCGGCGGGGAGCTGTTTTTT. Translated, it gives CASSAKPTGTFGGELFF.